This TCR beta chain appears in the sequencing data of a study of T cell changes during pregnancy in multiple sclerosis. V lost 5 bases, J lost 0 bases, and 9 bases lay in between. Germline values: CDR1 MNHEY, CDR2 SMNVEV (reference sequence). The CDR3 runs 14 residues. Measured with immunoSEQ multiplex PCR; TCRdb has only the in-frame clones, and not every one. Here the sample spans about 14,000 clones, 80% to 95% being singletons. The sequencing here drew on peripheral blood, taken in the second trimester of pregnancy. The J gene is TRBJ2-3, the V gene TRBV27; perhaps TRBD2 as D (5 bases). The TCR sequence derives from a female donor in good health, enrolled as a control in a pregnancy study. DNA for the CDR3: TGTGCCAGCAGTCGAGCGGCCAGCACAGATACGCAGTATTTT. As protein: CASSRAASTDTQYF.